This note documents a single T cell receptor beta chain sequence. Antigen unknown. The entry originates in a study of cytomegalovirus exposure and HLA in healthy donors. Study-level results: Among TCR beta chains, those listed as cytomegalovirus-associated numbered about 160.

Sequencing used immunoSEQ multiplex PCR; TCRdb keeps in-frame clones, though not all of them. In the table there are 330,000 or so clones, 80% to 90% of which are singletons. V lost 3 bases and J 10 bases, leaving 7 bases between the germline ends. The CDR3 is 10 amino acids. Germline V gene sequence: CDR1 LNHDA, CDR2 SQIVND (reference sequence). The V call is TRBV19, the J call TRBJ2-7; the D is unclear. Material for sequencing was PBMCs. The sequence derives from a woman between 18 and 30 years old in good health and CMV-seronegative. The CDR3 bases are TGTGCCAGTAGTATGGCCGAACAGTACTTC. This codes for CASSMAEQYF.